In this sample, the clone carrying this TCR beta chain turned up once. TCRdb keeps only in-frame clones here, not all; method: immunoSEQ multiplex PCR. Of approximately 85,000 clones in the sample, roughly 90% are singletons; the top ten hold under 3%. The data are from a study of T cell changes during pregnancy in multiple sclerosis. V lost 8 bases and J lost 2, with 13 bases in between. The CDR3 has 13 residues. The germline gives CDR1 LNHDA, CDR2 SQIVND (reference sequence). This sample comprised peripheral blood, obtained in the first trimester of pregnancy. This chain links TRBV19 with TRBJ2-7; D possibly corresponds to TRBD1 (5 bases). The sequence was collected from a female donor with multiple sclerosis, enrolled in a pregnancy study. The CDR3 loop reads CASGPGSAYEQYF. The CDR3 DNA follows: TGTGCCAGTGGACCAGGGTCCGCCTACGAGCAGTACTTC.